Listed below are T cell receptor beta chains from one sample, sequenced in a study of blood T cells in healthy people across ages. TCRdb ran MiXCR on the 5' RACE reads and lists one entry per CDR3 protein. The sample lists roughly 730,000 distinct CDR3 sequences, about 56% occurring once. The sequenced sample consisted of blood. These receptors came from a man aged 35 to 55 in good health. The CDR3 runs from the conserved cysteine through the conserved F or W. The D gene is left open where the match is weak. Only some rows state a clone size, as once, few, many or a class for expanded clones.

>-|TRBD2|TRBJ2-5|TRBV20-1
CSAERLAGKETQYF
TGCAGTGCTGAGAGACTAGCGGGTAAAGAGACCCAGTACTTC
>-|TRBD1|TRBJ1-2|TRBV20-1
CSGNRGGRRYGYTF
TGCAGTGGAAACCGAGGGGGCCGCCGCTATGGCTACACCTTC
>once|TRBD1|TRBJ2-7|TRBV12-3/TRBV12-4
CASSMGQGIHEQYF
TGTGCCAGCAGCATGGGACAGGGAATTCACGAGCAGTACTTC
>-|TRBD1|TRBJ2-3|TRBV7-9
CASSASGQGASRTQYF
TGTGCCAGCAGCGCCTCGGGACAGGGGGCGAGTAGGACGCAGTATTTT
>few|-|TRBJ1-5|TRBV3-1
CASSTAGGEGQPQHF
TGTGCCAGCAGCACGGCGGGGGGCGAGGGTCAGCCCCAGCATTTT
>-|-|TRBJ2-7|TRBV9
CASSVIQRGEQYF
TGTGCCAGCAGCGTAATTCAGAGGGGCGAGCAGTACTTC
>many|TRBD2|TRBJ2-7|TRBV10-3
CAISEGLAGVNEQYF
TGTGCCATCAGTGAGGGACTAGCGGGAGTGAATGAGCAGTACTTC
>-|-|TRBJ2-3|TRBV28
CASRELTRTDTQYF
TGTGCCAGCAGGGAACTAACCCGCACAGATACGCAGTATTTT
>-|TRBD1|TRBJ2-7|TRBV5-1
CASSSDRDRVSYEQYF
TGCGCCAGCAGCTCAGACCGGGACAGGGTATCCTACGAGCAGTACTTC
>-|TRBD1|TRBJ2-7|TRBV7-3
CASSLSRGPRDEQYF
TGTGCCAGCAGCTTAAGTAGGGGGCCACGAGACGAGCAGTACTTC
>few|-|TRBJ2-7|TRBV12-3/TRBV12-4
CASSSKLGLTSRYEQYF
TGTGCCAGCAGTTCCAAGCTAGGGTTGACTAGTAGATACGAGCAGTACTTC
>few|TRBD1|TRBJ1-6|TRBV12-3/TRBV12-4
CASSPGQGFNSPLHF
TGTGCCAGCAGTCCGGGACAGGGTTTCAATTCACCCCTCCACTTT
>-|TRBD2|TRBJ2-5|TRBV10-3
CAISQTLAGEGETQYF
TGTGCCATCAGTCAGACGTTAGCGGGAGAAGGGGAGACCCAGTACTTC
>few|-|TRBJ1-4|TRBV5-1
CASSSTQGRHEKLFF
TGCGCCAGCAGCTCGACCCAGGGGCGTCATGAAAAACTGTTTTTT
>-|TRBD1|TRBJ2-1|TRBV4-2
CASSQPLGTANNEQFF
TGTGCCAGCAGCCAACCTCTCGGGACAGCAAACAATGAGCAGTTCTTC
>-|-|TRBJ2-4|TRBV27
CASSPRRGQVDIQYF
TGTGCCAGCAGTCCCCGCCGGGGCCAGGTTGACATTCAGTACTTC
>-|-|TRBJ2-7|TRBV4-2
CASSQESSLAAGQYF
TGTGCCAGCAGCCAAGAATCTTCCCTAGCCGCAGGGCAGTACTTC
>-|TRBD2|TRBJ2-1|TRBV4-2
CASSQQSGGGSYNEQFF
TGTGCCAGCAGCCAACAATCAGGCGGGGGATCCTACAATGAGCAGTTCTTC
>-|TRBD2|TRBJ2-3|TRBV14
CASSSRRGLAGADTQYF
TGTGCCAGCAGCTCAAGGCGCGGACTAGCGGGCGCAGATACGCAGTATTTT
>-|TRBD1|TRBJ2-5|TRBV6-1
CASKRDRGETQYF
TGTGCCAGCAAACGGGACAGGGGGGAGACCCAGTACTTC
>few|-|TRBJ2-3|TRBV5-1
CASSLRGLPRDTQYF
TGCGCCAGCAGCTTACGTGGACTCCCCCGCGATACGCAGTATTTT
>-|TRBD2|TRBJ2-3|TRBV9
CASSATSGDRGTDTQYF
TGTGCCAGCAGCGCGACTAGCGGAGATAGAGGCACAGATACGCAGTATTTT
>-|-|TRBJ2-3|TRBV11-2
CATGGVLDTQYF
TGTGCCACCGGGGGCGTCCTTGATACGCAGTATTTT
>-|-|TRBJ1-4|TRBV20-1
CSATPVGGEKLFF
TGCAGTGCTACCCCGGTAGGGGGTGAAAAACTGTTTTTT
>-|-|TRBJ2-5|TRBV4-2
CASIQGVASGPETQYF
TGTGCCAGCATCCAAGGGGTAGCGAGCGGCCCAGAGACCCAGTACTTC
>-|TRBD1|TRBJ2-7|TRBV6-5
CASSFGQGGTYEQYF
TGTGCCAGCAGCTTCGGACAGGGCGGAACCTACGAGCAGTACTTC